A single sample gave rise to the 16 T cell receptor beta chains below, sequenced in a study of T cell repertoires in cytomegalovirus infection (dated by TCRdb to the late 2010s). TCRdb names Illumina HiSeq 1500 as the instrument used. Using fastp at Q25 and MiXCR, TCRdb reprocessed the public reads and kept productive beta chains. Identical CDR3 protein sequences are pooled into one entry, listed with their most common genes and DNA. The sample has around 100,000 distinct CDR3 sequences on record, approximately 16% of them singletons. Less than 10% of the sample lies in the top ten. The sequenced sample was PBMCs. The source is a human donor in good health (CMV status not recorded). Some clones in this sample may be carry-over from other donors' samples.

In its sample, this clonotype was seen many times. This chain joins TRBV11-3 and TRBJ2-5; no reliable D call. This CDR3 is built from 12 residues. Germline V gene sequence: CDR1 SGHNT, CDR2 YENEEA. The V and J ends lost 0 bases and 5 bases respectively, with 4 bases between them. The CDR3 DNA reads as TGTGCCAGCAGCTTAGATATGGAGACCCAGTACTTC. Translated: CASSLDMETQYF.

This rearrangement joins TRBV11-2 to TRBJ2-7, with D uncertain. The germline V gene has CDR1 SGHAT and CDR2 FQNNGV. With 4 bases removed from V and 3 bases from J, the gap between germline ends came to 10 bases. This CDR3 is 13 amino acids long. CDR3 sequence (DNA): TGTGCCAGCAGCTGGGTGAATAGCTACGAGCAGTACTTC. Protein: CASSWVNSYEQYF.

The V gene is TRBV28, the J gene TRBJ2-1, with 8 nucleotides matching TRBD2. In germline, CDR1 is MDHEN, CDR2 SYDVKM. This CDR3 is built from 14 residues. V dropped 6 bases and J dropped 4; count of bases not matched to a gene: 5. The CDR3: CASRSGGEYNEQFF. CDR3 bases: TGTGCCAGCAGGAGCGGGGGAGAATACAATGAGCAGTTCTTC.

J is TRBJ2-7 and V is TRBV5-1, with D uncertain. Germline values: CDR1 SGHRS, CDR2 YFSETQ. The CDR3 is 14 amino acids. V lost 0 bases and J lost 6, with 13 bases in between. The chain's CDR3 is CASSLVADPFEQYF. CDR3 nucleotides: TGCGCCAGCAGCTTGGTGGCCGATCCCTTCGAGCAGTACTTC.

The V gene is TRBV6-5, the J gene TRBJ2-2; D is unclear. The germline gives CDR1 MNHEY, CDR2 SVGAGI. CDR3 size: 13 residues. Trimming took off 7 bases at V and 8 bases at J, with 14 bases between the two ends. The CDR3 region has the DNA TGTGCCAGCACCCGTTCTTGGGCGGGGGAGCTGTTTTTT. The encoded protein is CASTRSWAGELFF.

This rearrangement joins TRBV5-1 to TRBJ2-6; D remains unclear. Germline V CDR1 and CDR2: SGHRS, YFSETQ. The CDR3 has 17 amino acids. V lost 0 bases and J lost 1, with 11 bases in between. The CDR3 loop is CASSLAGLQSGANVLTF. CDR3 nucleotide sequence: TGCGCCAGCAGCTTGGCGGGCCTGCAATCTGGGGCCAACGTCCTGACTTTC.

This clonotype occurred many times. J is TRBJ2-1 and V is TRBV7-9, with D possibly matching TRBD1 (6 bases). Germline loops: CDR1 SEHNR, CDR2 FQNEAQ (reference sequence). Deletions cut 6 bases from V and 0 bases from J, with 9 bases between. The CDR3 is 14 amino acids. CDR3 region: CASSGQSSYNEQFF. The CDR3 nucleotides are TGTGCCAGCAGTGGACAGAGCTCCTACAATGAGCAGTTCTTC.

In its sample, this clonotype was seen many times. The genes are TRBV12-3 or TRBV12-4 and TRBJ1-1; no definite D call. CDR3 length equals 12 residues. Trimming stripped 4 bases from V and 8 bases from J, with 11 bases between. This chain's CDR3 is CASSSTSAEAFF. CDR3 coding DNA: TGTGCCAGCAGTTCAACGAGTGCCGAAGCTTTCTTT.

There are many counts of this clonotype. The chain uses TRBV6-6 and TRBJ2-3; D tentatively fits TRBD1 or TRBD2 (7 bases each). CDR1 and CDR2 from the germline V gene are MNHNY and SVGAGI (reference sequence). CDR3 length: 15 residues. V was trimmed by 2 bases and J by 3 bases, leaving 12 bases between them. CDR3: CASSYKQGGTDTQYF. As DNA, the CDR3 is TGTGCCAGCAGTTACAAGCAGGGGGGGACAGATACGCAGTATTTT.

The V call is TRBV28, the J call TRBJ1-6; 9 bases line up with TRBD1. The J segment lost 14 bases and the V segment lost 8 bases, leaving 10 bases of the junction unmatched. This CDR3 is built from 13 residues. CDR1 is MDHEN, CDR2 SYDVKM, per germline. In DNA, the CDR3 is TGTGCCAGCTGGGCAACAGGGGGCAGGGCCCTCCACTTT. Translating it yields CASWATGGRALHF.

A few counts support this clonotype. This chain uses TRBV5-1 with TRBJ2-3, with D uncertain. Per the germline V gene, CDR1 is SGHRS and CDR2 is YFSETQ. V dropped 5 bases and J dropped 3 bases, with 16 bases sitting between them. This CDR3 contains 15 residues. The CDR3 DNA follows: TGCGCCAGCAGTACCGGTCGGGCCCCAACAGATACGCAGTATTTT. Encoded protein: CASSTGRAPTDTQYF.

This clonotype was recorded many times. CDR3 in amino acids: CASSLNSGGDTQYF. The CDR3 DNA reads TGTGCCAGCAGCTTGAATAGCGGGGGGGATACGCAGTATTTT. The rearrangement uses TRBV7-2 and TRBJ2-3, with 10 bases lining up with TRBD2. The germline CDR1 and CDR2 sequences are SGHTA and FQGNSA. The trim removed 3 bases at V and 6 bases at J, leaving 3 bases unmatched. This CDR3 comprises 14 residues.

V usage is TRBV6-2 or TRBV6-3 and J usage is TRBJ2-2; TRBD2 matches 9 bases. Germline V gene lookup returns CDR1 MNHEY and CDR2 SVGEGT. J lost 7 bases, V lost 4 bases, and 7 bases had no gene match. The CDR3 covers 15 residues. As DNA, the CDR3 is TGTGCCAGCAGTTCTGCGGGAGGGGAGATCGGGGAGCTGTTTTTT. Translated, it gives CASSSAGGEIGELFF.

The chain joins TRBV18 to TRBJ1-1; possibly TRBD1 for D (6 bases). Germline loops: CDR1 KGHSH, CDR2 LQKENI. Deletions cut 5 bases from V and 1 base from J, with 17 bases between. CDR3 size: 16 residues. The CDR3 DNA is TGTGCCAGCTCATCGATACAGGGATGGAGGAACACTGAAGCTTTCTTT. This gives the protein CASSSIQGWRNTEAFF.

This clonotype was recorded many times. This sequence joins TRBV18 and TRBJ2-1; D might be TRBD1 (6 bases). This CDR3 comprises 16 residues. From germline, CDR1 is KGHSH and CDR2 LQKENI. V was shortened by 2 bases and J by 0 bases, with 11 bases between the two germline ends. CDR3 sequence: CASSPDRGISYNEQFF. The CDR3 DNA reads TGTGCCAGCTCACCAGATAGGGGGATCTCCTACAATGAGCAGTTCTTC.

This clonotype was detected ten times or more. For the CDR3, the DNA is TGTGCCAGCAGCTTCCGGCCGAAGTACTTC. Amino acids: CASSFRPKYF. V gene TRBV7-4 combines with J gene TRBJ2-7; no clear D gene. This CDR3 contains 10 residues. Trimming removed 3 bases from V and 11 bases from J, with 8 bases in between. The V gene's germline CDR1 is SGHVT and CDR2 SQSDAQ.